The clone carrying this T cell receptor beta chain turned up a few times. Its specificity is not known. This record comes from a study of radiotherapy plus CTLA-4 blockade in lung cancer. Here immunoSEQ multiplex PCR was the method, and the copy in TCRdb shows in-frame clones only, minus some. The data show some 92,000 clones, about 81% seen once. The CDR3 is 12 amino acids. Germline lookup yields CDR1 SGHTA and CDR2 FQGNSA. The V gene lost 5 bases and the J gene lost 0 bases, with 4 bases spanning the gap. Whole-study results and caveats: In blood, TCR clones derived from the tumor expanded after radiotherapy plus ipilimumab. With interferon-beta, early dynamics of blood T cell clones were reported to best predict response.

Patients with chemo-refractory metastatic non-small-cell lung cancer received focal radiation plus CTLA-4 blockade with ipilimumab. Sequencing used peripheral blood, obtained from a patient treated with radiotherapy plus ipilimumab. The sequence derives from a human donor with non-small cell lung cancer who had a partial response to radiotherapy plus ipilimumab. The V call is TRBV7-2, the J call TRBJ2-5; no clear D gene. The CDR3 region has the DNA TGTGCCAGCAGCCCCTACCAAGAGACCCAGTACTTC. The encoded protein is CASSPYQETQYF. Filled out from reference TRBV7-2 and TRBJ2-5, the complete variable domain reads GAGVSQSPSNKVTEKGKDVELRCDPISGHTALYWYRQSLGQGLEFLIYFQGNSAPDKSGLPSDRFSAERTGGSVSTLTIQRTQQEDSAVYLCASSPYQETQYFGPGTRLLVL.